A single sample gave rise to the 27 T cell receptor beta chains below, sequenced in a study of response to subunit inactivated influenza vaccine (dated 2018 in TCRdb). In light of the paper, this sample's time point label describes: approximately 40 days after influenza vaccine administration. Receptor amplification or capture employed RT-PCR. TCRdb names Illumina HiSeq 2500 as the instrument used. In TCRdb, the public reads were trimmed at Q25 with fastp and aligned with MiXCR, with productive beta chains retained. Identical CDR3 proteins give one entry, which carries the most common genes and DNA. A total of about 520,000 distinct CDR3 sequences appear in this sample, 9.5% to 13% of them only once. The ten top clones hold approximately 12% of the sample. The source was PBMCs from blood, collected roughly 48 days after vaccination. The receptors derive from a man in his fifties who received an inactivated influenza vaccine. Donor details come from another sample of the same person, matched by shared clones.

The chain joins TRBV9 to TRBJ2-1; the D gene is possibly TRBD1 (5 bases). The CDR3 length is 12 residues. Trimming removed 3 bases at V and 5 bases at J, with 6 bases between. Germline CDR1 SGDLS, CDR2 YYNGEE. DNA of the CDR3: TGTGCCAGCAGCGAAGGGGACAATGAGCAGTTCTTC. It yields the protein CASSEGDNEQFF.

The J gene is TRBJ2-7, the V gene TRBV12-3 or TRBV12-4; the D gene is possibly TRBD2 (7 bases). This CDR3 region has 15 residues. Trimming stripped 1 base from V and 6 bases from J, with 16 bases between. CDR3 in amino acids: CASSLEGGGSSEQYF. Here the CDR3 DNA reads TGTGCCAGCAGTTTAGAAGGGGGGGGTTCATCCGAGCAGTACTTC.

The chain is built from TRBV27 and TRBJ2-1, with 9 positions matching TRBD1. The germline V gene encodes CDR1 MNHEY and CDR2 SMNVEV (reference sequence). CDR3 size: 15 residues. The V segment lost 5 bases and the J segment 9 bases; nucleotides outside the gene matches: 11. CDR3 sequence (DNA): TGTGCCAGCAGTGCCGGGACAGGGCTTTGGAGTGAGCAGTTCTTC. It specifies CASSAGTGLWSEQFF.

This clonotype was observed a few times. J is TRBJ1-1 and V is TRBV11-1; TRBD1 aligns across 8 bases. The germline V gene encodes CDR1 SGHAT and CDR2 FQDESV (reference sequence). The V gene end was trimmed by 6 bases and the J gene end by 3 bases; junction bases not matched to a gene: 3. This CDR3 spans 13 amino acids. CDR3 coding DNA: TGTGCCAGCAGGGGACAGGTCCACACTGAAGCTTTCTTT. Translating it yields CASRGQVHTEAFF.

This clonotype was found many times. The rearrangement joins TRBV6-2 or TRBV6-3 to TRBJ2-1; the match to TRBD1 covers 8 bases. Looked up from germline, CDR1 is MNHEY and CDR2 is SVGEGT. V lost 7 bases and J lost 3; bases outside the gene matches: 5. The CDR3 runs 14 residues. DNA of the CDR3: TGTGCCAGCAAAGGGACAGGCCTCTACAATGAGCAGTTCTTC. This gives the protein CASKGTGLYNEQFF.

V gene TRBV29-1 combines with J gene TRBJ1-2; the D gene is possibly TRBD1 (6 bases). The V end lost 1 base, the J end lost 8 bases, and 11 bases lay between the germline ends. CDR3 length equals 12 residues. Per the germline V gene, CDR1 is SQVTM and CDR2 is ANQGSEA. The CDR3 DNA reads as TGCAGCGTTGAAGTGGGGGGCGTCGGCTACACCTTC. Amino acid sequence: CSVEVGGVGYTF.

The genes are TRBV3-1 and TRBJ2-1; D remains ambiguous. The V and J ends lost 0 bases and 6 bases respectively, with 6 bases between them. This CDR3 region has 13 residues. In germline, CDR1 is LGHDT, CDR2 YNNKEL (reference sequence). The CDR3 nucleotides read TGTGCCAGCAGCCAAGATTCGATCAATGAGCAGTTCTTC. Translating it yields CASSQDSINEQFF.

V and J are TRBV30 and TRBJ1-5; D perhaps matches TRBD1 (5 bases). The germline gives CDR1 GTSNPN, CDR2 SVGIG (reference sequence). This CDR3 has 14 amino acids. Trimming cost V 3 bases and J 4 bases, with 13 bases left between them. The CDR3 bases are TGTGCCTGGAGCGCCGTCAACAGGAATCAGCCCCAGCATTTT. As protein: CAWSAVNRNQPQHF.

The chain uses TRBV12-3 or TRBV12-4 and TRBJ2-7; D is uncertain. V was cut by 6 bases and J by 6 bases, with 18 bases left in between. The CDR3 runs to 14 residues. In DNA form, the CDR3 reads TGTGCCAGCAGCCCCATGCGATCTTTTCTCGAGCAGTACTTC. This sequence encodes CASSPMRSFLEQYF.

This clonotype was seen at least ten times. The CDR3 region has the DNA TGCGCCAGCAGCACAGCGGGACAGGTGTACAATGAGCAGTTCTTC. This sequence encodes CASSTAGQVYNEQFF. The gene calls are TRBV5-1 and TRBJ2-1, with a possible D match to TRBD1 (8 bases). The CDR3 is made up of 15 amino acids. The V gene lost 4 bases and the J gene lost 4 bases, with 15 bases spanning the gap. Germline CDR1 reads SGHRS; CDR2 reads YFSETQ.

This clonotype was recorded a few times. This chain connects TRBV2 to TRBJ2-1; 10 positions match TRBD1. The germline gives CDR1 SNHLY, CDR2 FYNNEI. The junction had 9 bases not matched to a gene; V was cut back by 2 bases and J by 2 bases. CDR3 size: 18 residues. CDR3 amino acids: CASSESLGDRGTYNEQFF. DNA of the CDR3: TGTGCCAGCAGTGAAAGTCTGGGGGACAGGGGAACCTACAATGAGCAGTTCTTC.

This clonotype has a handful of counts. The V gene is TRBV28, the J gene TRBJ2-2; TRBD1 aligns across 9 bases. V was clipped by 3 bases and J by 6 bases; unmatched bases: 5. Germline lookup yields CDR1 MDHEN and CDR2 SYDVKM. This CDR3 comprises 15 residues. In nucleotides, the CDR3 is TGTGCCAGCAGTTTGCTGACAGGGGGGGCCGGGGAGCTGTTTTTT. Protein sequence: CASSLLTGGAGELFF.

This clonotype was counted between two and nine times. The CDR3, as DNA: TGTGCCAGTAAGGGGCTGAGCTATGGCTACACCTTC. Its protein product is CASKGLSYGYTF. The chain links TRBV5-6 to TRBJ1-2; the D gene is possibly TRBD1 (5 bases). There are 12 residues in the CDR3. The germline V gene has CDR1 SGHDT and CDR2 YYEEEE. V was shortened by 8 bases and J by 4 bases, with 12 bases between the two germline ends. Full variable domain (missing parts from reference TRBV5-6 and TRBJ1-2): DAGVTQSPTHLIKTRGQQVTLRCSPKSGHDTVSWYQQALGQGPQFIFQYYEEEERQRGNFPDRFSGHQFPNYSSELNVNALLLGDSALYLCASKGLSYGYTFGSGTRLTVV.

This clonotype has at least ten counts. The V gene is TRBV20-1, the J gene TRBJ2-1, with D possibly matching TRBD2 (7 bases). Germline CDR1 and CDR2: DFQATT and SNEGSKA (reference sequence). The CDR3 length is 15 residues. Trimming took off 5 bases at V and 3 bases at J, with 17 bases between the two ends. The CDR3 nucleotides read TGCAGTGCTGGGGGGGCTAGCGGAATCTACAATGAGCAGTTCTTC. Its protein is CSAGGASGIYNEQFF.

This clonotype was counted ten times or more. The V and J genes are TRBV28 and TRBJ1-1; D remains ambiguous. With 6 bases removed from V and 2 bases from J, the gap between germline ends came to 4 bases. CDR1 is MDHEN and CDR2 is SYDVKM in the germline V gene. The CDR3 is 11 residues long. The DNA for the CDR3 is TGTGCCAGCAGCCCCAACACTGAAGCTTTCTTT. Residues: CASSPNTEAFF.

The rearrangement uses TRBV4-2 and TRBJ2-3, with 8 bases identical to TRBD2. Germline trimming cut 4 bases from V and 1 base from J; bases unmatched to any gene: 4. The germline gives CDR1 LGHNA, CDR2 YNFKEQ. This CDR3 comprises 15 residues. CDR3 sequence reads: CASSLDSGGTDTQYF. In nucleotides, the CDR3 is TGTGCCAGCAGCCTCGATAGCGGGGGCACAGATACGCAGTATTTT.

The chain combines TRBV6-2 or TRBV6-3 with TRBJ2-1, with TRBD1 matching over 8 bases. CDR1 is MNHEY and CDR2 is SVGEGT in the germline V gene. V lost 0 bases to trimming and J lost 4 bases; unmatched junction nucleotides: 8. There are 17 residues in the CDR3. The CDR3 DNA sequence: TGTGCCAGCAGTTACTCCCCCGGGACAGGTATATACAATGAGCAGTTCTTC. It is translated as CASSYSPGTGIYNEQFF.

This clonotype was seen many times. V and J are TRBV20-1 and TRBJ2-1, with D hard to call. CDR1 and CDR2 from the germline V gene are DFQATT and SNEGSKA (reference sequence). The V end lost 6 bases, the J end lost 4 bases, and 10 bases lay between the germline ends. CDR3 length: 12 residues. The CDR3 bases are TGCAGTGCGGCATTGGGGTACAATGAGCAGTTCTTC. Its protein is CSAALGYNEQFF.

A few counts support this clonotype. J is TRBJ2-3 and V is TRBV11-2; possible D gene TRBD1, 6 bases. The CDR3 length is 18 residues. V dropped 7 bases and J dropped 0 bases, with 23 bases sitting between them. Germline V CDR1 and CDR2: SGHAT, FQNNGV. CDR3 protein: CASTPRDTALSSTDTQYF. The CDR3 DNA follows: TGTGCCAGCACCCCCCGGGACACGGCGTTGTCTAGCACAGATACGCAGTATTTT.

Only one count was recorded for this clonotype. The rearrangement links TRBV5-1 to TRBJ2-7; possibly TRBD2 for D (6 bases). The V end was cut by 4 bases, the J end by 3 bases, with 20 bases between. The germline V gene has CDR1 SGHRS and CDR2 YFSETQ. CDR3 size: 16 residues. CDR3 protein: CASSQEDGTLIYEQYF. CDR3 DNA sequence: TGCGCCAGCAGCCAAGAGGACGGGACTTTAATCTACGAGCAGTACTTC.

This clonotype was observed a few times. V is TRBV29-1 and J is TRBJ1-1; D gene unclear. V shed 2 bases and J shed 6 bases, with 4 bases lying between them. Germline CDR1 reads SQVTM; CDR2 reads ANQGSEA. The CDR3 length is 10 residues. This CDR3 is CSVESPEAFF. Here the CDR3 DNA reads TGCAGCGTTGAATCTCCTGAAGCTTTCTTT.

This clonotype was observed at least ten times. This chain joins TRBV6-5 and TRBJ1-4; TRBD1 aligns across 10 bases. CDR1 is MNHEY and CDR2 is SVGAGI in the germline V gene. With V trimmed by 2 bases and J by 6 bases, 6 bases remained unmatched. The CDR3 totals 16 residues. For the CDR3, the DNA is TGTGCCAGCAGTTACCTCGGGGGGACAGGGGATGAAAAACTGTTTTTT. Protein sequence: CASSYLGGTGDEKLFF.

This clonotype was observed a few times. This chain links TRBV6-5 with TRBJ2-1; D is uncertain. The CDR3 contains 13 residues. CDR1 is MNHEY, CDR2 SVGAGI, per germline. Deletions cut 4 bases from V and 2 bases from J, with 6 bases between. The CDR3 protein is CASSSVPYNEQFF. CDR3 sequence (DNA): TGTGCCAGCAGTTCCGTTCCCTACAATGAGCAGTTCTTC.

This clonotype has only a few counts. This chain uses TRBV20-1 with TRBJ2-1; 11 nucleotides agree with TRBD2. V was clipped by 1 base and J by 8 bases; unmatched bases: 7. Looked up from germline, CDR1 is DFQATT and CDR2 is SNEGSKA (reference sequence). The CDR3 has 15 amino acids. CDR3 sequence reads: CSARVPSGGFDEQFF. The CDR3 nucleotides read TGCAGTGCTAGAGTCCCTAGCGGGGGGTTCGATGAGCAGTTCTTC.

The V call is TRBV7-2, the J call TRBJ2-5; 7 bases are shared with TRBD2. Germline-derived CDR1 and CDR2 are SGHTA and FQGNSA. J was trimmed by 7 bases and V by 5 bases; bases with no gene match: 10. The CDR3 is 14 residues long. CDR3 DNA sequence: TGTGCCAGCAGCCCCCCGCCGCCGGGGGGGACCCAGTACTTC. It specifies CASSPPPPGGTQYF. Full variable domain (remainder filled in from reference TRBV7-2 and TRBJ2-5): GAGVSQSPSNKVTEKGKDVELRCDPISGHTALYWYRQSLGQGLEFLIYFQGNSAPDKSGLPSDRFSAERTGGSVSTLTIQRTQQEDSAVYLCASSPPPPGGTQYFGPGTRLLVL.

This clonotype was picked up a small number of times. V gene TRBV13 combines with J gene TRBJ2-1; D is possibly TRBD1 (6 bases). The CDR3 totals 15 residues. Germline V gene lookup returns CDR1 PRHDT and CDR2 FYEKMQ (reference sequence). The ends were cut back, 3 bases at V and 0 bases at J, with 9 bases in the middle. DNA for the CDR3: TGTGCCAGCAGCTTCAGGGGTGGCTCCTACAATGAGCAGTTCTTC. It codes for CASSFRGGSYNEQFF.

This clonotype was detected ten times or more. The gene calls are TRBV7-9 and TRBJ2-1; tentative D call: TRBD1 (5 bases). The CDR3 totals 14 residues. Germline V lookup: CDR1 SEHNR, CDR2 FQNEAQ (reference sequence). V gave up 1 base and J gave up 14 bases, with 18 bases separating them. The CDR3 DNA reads TGTGCCAGCAGCTTAGTTTCTGGGGCAGGGTTTAAGTTCTTC. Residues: CASSLVSGAGFKFF.